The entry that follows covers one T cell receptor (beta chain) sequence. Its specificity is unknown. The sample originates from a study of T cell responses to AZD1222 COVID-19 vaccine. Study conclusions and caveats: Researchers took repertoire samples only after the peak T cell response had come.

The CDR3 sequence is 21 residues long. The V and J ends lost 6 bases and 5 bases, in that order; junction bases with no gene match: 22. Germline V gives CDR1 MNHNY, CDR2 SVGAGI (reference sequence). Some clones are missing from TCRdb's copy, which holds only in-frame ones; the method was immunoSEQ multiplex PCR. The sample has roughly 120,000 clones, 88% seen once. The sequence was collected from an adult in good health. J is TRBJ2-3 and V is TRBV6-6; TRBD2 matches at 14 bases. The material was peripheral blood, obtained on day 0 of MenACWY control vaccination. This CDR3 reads CASSLKPQGTGTSGSRDTQYF. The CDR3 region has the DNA TGTGCCAGCAGCCTAAAGCCACAGGGGACTGGGACTAGCGGGAGTCGAGATACGCAGTATTTT.